This TCR beta chain was identified in a study of shared clonotypes between healthy human individuals. V was pared by 7 bases and J by 5 bases, with 6 bases between. The germline gives CDR1 SNHLY, CDR2 FYNNEI. This CDR3 contains 10 residues. Assay: immunoSEQ multiplex PCR; the TCRdb copy retains only in-frame clones and omits some. The sample has about 1.4 million clones, 95% to 97% seen once; the top ten hold over 1%. The TCR sequence derives from a man aged 25-45 years in good health. The sequenced sample consisted of naive CD4+ T cells sorted from blood. This sample's subset: CD45RA+ positively selected. The V gene is TRBV2, the J gene TRBJ2-7; D gene ambiguous. The CDR3 loop is CASKANEQYF. DNA of the CDR3: TGTGCCAGCAAAGCGAACGAGCAGTACTTC.